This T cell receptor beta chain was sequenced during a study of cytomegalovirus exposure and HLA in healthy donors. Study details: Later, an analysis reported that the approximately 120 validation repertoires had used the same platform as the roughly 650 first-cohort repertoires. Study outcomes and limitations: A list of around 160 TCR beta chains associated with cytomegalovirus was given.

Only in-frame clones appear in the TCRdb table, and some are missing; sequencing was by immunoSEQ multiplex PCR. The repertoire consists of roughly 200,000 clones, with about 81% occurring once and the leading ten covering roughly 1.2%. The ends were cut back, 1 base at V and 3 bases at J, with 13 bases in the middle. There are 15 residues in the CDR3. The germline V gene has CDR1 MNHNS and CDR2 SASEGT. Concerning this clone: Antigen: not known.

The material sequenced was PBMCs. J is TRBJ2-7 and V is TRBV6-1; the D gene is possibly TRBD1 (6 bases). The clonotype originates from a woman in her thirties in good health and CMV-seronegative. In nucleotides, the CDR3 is TGTGCCAGCAGTGAAGAGGGGGAGAGGGTCTACGAGCAGTACTTC. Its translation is CASSEEGERVYEQYF.